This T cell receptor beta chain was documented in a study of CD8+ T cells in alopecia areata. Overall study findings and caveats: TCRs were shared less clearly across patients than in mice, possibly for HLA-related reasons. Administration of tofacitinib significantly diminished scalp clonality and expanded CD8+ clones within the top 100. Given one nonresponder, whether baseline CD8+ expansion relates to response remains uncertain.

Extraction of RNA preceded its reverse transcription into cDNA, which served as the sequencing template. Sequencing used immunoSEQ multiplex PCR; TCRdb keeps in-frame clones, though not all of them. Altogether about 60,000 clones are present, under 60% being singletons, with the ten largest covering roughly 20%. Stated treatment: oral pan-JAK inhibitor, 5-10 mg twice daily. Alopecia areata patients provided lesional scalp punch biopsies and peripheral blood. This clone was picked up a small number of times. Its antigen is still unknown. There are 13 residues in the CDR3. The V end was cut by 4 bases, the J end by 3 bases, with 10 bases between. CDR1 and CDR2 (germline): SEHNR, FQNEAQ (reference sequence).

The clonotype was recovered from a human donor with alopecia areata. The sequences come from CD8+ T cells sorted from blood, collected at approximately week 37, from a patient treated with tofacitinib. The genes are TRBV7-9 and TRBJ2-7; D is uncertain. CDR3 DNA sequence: TGTGCCAGCAGCTCTCCTGAGAGCTACGAGCAGTACTTC. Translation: CASSSPESYEQYF.